This passage covers 8 T cell receptor beta chains from one sample sequenced in a study of siplizumab effects on memory and regulatory T cells. Profiling relied on immunoSEQ multiplex PCR, and the TCRdb table lists in-frame clones only, not all of them. The data hold roughly 9,000 clones, with 60% to 75% observed a single time. Sequenced: effector memory CD8+ T cells sorted from blood. The subset here: unstimulated CD8+ effector memory T cells. Receptors were obtained from a human donor in good health.

The chain is built from TRBV18 and TRBJ2-7, with 7 bases that match TRBD1. This CDR3 has 13 residues. The germline V gene encodes CDR1 KGHSH and CDR2 LQKENI. V lost 5 bases and J lost 5; bases outside the gene matches: 6. The CDR3 region is CASSTDRVDEQYF. The CDR3 region has the DNA TGTGCCAGCTCAACCGACAGGGTGGACGAGCAGTACTTC.

The rearrangement links TRBV27 to TRBJ2-7; a possible D gene is TRBD1 (5 bases). The CDR3 length is 13 residues. Trimming cost V 2 bases and J 5 bases, with 10 bases left between them. Germline V gene sequence: CDR1 MNHEY, CDR2 SMNVEV (reference sequence). The CDR3 bases are TGTGCCAGCAGTTTAGCGCAGGGCCACGAGCAGTACTTC. Its protein is CASSLAQGHEQYF.

This clone counts as medium-sized (0.01 to 0.1%). The chain is built from TRBV4-1 and TRBJ2-3, with 10 bases matching TRBD2. CDR1 is MGHRA and CDR2 is YSYEKL in the germline V gene. The CDR3 is 16 amino acids. With V trimmed by 2 bases and J by 5 bases, 7 bases remained unmatched. The CDR3 DNA sequence: TGCGCCAGCAGCCAATGGGGACTAGCGAGTGGAGATACGCAGTATTTT. Translated, it gives CASSQWGLASGDTQYF.

The chain carries TRBV6-5 and TRBJ1-1, with no clear D. The V and J ends lost 2 bases and 0 bases respectively, with 10 bases between them. Germline values: CDR1 MNHEY, CDR2 SVGAGI. The CDR3 totals 15 residues. The DNA of the CDR3 is TGTGCCAGCAGTTACATTGGGAAAATGAACACTGAAGCTTTCTTT. This gives the protein CASSYIGKMNTEAFF.

This rearrangement joins TRBV7-2 to TRBJ2-1; 12 nucleotides agree with TRBD2. V shed 6 bases, J shed 8 bases, and the junction held 8 bases outside the gene matches. The V gene's germline CDR1 is SGHTA and CDR2 FQGNSA. This CDR3 spans 15 amino acids. CDR3 in amino acids: CASRSTSGRFDEQFF. CDR3 nucleotides: TGTGCCAGCAGGTCAACTAGCGGGAGGTTCGATGAGCAGTTCTTC.

This chain connects TRBV16 to TRBJ1-2; 7 positions agree with TRBD1. The CDR3 extends over 15 amino acids. CDR1 is KGHSY, CDR2 FQNENV, per germline. Trimming took 5 bases from V and 5 from J; bases not matched to a gene: 11. The CDR3 DNA follows: TGTGCCAGCAGCTACAGCGCCGGGACAGCTTATGGCTACACCTTC. Translated, it gives CASSYSAGTAYGYTF. Together with reference TRBV16 and TRBJ1-2, the CDR3 gives the full variable domain: GEEVAQTPKHLVRGEGQKAKLYCAPIKGHSYVFWYQQVLKNEFKFLISFQNENVFDETGMPKERFSAKCLPNSPCSLEIQATKLEDSAVYFCASSYSAGTAYGYTFGSGTRLTVV.

This chain joins TRBV6-5 and TRBJ1-1, with 8 nucleotides matching TRBD1. Unmatched junction bases numbered 1, after V lost 6 bases and J lost 1 base. Germline lookup yields CDR1 MNHEY and CDR2 SVGAGI. The CDR3 totals 13 residues. CDR3 region: CASRQGENTEAFF. In DNA, the CDR3 is TGTGCCAGCAGACAGGGGGAGAACACTGAAGCTTTCTTT.

This rearrangement joins TRBV25-1 to TRBJ1-2; 7 bases match TRBD1. J gave up 2 bases and V 6 bases, and 9 bases lay outside the gene matches. Germline CDR1 and CDR2: MGHDK and SYGVNS. The CDR3 covers 15 residues. CDR3 nucleotides: TGTGCCAGCAGATCTGACAGGGACGTCAACTATGGCTACACCTTC. Translation: CASRSDRDVNYGYTF.